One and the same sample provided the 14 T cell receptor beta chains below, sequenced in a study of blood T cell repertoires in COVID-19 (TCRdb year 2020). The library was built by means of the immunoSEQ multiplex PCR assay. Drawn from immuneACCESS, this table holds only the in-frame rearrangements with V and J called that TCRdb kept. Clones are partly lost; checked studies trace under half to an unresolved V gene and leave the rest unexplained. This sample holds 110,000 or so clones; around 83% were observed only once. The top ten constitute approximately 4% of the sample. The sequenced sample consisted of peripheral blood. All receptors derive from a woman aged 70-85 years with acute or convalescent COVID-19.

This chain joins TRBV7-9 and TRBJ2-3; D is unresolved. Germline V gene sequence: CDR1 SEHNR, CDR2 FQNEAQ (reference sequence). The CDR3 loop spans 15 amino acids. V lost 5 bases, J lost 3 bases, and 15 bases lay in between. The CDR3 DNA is TGTGCCAGCAGCGTTATGGTCTCCGCGACAGATACGCAGTATTTT. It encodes CASSVMVSATDTQYF.

The CDR3 DNA is TGTGCCAGCAGTGACGAGGTGAACACTGAAGCTTTCTTT. This translates into CASSDEVNTEAFF. The chain employs TRBV6-4 and TRBJ1-1; D not certain. Germline V gene data show CDR1 as MRHNA and CDR2 as SNTAGT. The V and J ends lost 2 bases and 0 bases respectively, with 4 bases between them. This CDR3 is 13 amino acids long.

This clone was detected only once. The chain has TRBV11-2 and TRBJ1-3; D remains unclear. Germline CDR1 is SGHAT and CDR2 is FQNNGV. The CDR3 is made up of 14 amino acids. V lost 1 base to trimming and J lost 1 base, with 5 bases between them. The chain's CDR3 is CASSLGGSGNTIYF. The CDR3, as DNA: TGTGCCAGCAGCTTAGGAGGATCTGGAAACACCATATATTTT.

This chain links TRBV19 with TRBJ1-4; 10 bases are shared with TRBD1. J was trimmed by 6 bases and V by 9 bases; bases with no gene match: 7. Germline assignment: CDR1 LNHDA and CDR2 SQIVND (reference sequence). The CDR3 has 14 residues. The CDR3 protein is CASHPGQGYEKLFF. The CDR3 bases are TGTGCCAGCCACCCGGGACAGGGGTATGAAAAACTGTTTTTT. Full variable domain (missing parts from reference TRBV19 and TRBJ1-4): DGGITQSPKYLFRKEGQNVTLSCEQNLNHDAMYWYRQDPGQGLRLIYYSQIVNDFQKGDIAEGYSVSREKKESFPLTVTSAQKNPTAFYLCASHPGQGYEKLFFGSGTQLSVL.

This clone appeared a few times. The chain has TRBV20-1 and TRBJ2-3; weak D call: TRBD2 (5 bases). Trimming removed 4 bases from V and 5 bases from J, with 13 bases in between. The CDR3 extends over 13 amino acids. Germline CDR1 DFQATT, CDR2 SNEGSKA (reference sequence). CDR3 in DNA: TGCAGTGCTATTGAGGGAGCCAAAGATACGCAGTATTTT. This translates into CSAIEGAKDTQYF.

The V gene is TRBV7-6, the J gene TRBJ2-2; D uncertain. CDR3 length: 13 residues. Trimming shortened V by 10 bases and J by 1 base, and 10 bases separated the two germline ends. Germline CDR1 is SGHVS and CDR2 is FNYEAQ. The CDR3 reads CATIVGNTGELFF. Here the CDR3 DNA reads TGTGCCACTATCGTCGGGAACACCGGGGAGCTGTTTTTT.

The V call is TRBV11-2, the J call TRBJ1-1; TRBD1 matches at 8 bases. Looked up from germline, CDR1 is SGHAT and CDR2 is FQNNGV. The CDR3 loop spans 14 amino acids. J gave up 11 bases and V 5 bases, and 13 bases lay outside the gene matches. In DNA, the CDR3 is TGTGCCAGCAGCGTAAACAGGGGGGACGGCACGGCTTTCTTT. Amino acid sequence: CASSVNRGDGTAFF. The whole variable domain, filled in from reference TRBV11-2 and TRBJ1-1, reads EAGVAQSPRYKIIEKRQSVAFWCNPISGHATLYWYQQILGQGPKLLIQFQNNGVVDDSQLPKDRFSAERLKGVDSTLKIQPAKLEDSAVYLCASSVNRGDGTAFFGQGTRLTVV.

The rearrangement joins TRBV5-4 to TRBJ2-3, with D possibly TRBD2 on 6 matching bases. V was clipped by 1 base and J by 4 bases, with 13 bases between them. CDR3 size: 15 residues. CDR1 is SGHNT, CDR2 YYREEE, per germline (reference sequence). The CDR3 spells CASSLSGSRPDTQYF. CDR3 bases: TGTGCCAGCAGCTTGTCCGGGAGCCGCCCAGATACGCAGTATTTT.

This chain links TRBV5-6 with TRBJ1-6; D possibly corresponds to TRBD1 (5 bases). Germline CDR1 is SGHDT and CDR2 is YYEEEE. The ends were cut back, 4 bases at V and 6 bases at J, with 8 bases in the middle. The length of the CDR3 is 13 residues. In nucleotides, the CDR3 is TGTGCCAGCAGCCCGGACATTAATTCACCCCTCCACTTT. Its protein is CASSPDINSPLHF. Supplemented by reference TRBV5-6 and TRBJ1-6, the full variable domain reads DAGVTQSPTHLIKTRGQQVTLRCSPKSGHDTVSWYQQALGQGPQFIFQYYEEEERQRGNFPDRFSGHQFPNYSSELNVNALLLGDSALYLCASSPDINSPLHFGNGTRLTVT.

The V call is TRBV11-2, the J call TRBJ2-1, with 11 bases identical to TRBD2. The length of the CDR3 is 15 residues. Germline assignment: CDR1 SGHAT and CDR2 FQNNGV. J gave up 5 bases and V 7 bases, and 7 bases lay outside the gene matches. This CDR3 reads CASTGLAGGDNEQFF. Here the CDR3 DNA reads TGTGCCAGCACCGGTTTAGCGGGGGGGGACAATGAGCAGTTCTTC.

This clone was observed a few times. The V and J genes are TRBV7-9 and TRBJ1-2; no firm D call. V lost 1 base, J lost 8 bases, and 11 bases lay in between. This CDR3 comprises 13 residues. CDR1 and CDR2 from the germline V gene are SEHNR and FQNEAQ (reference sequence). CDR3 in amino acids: CASSLEAVLGYTF. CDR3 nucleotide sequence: TGTGCCAGCAGCTTAGAGGCGGTTCTCGGCTACACCTTC.

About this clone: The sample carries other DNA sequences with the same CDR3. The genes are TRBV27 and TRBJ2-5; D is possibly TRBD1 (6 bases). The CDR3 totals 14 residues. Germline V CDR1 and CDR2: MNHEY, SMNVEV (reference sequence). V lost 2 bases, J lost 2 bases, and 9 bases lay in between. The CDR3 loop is CASSLTRGQETQYF. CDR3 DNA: TGTGCCAGCAGTTTAACCAGGGGACAAGAGACCCAGTACTTC.

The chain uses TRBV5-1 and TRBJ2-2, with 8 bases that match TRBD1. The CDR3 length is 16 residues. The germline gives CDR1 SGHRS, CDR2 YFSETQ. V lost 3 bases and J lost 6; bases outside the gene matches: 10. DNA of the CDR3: TGCGCCAGCAGCTGGGGGGACAGGCCAGGGTCCGGGGAGCTGTTTTTT. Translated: CASSWGDRPGSGELFF.

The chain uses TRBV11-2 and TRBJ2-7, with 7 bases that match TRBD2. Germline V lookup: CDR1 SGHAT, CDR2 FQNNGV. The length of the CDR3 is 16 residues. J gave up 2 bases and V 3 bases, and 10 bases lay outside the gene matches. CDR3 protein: CASSFSGGSLTYEQYF. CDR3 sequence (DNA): TGTGCCAGCAGCTTTTCGGGCGGGAGCCTTACCTACGAGCAGTACTTC.